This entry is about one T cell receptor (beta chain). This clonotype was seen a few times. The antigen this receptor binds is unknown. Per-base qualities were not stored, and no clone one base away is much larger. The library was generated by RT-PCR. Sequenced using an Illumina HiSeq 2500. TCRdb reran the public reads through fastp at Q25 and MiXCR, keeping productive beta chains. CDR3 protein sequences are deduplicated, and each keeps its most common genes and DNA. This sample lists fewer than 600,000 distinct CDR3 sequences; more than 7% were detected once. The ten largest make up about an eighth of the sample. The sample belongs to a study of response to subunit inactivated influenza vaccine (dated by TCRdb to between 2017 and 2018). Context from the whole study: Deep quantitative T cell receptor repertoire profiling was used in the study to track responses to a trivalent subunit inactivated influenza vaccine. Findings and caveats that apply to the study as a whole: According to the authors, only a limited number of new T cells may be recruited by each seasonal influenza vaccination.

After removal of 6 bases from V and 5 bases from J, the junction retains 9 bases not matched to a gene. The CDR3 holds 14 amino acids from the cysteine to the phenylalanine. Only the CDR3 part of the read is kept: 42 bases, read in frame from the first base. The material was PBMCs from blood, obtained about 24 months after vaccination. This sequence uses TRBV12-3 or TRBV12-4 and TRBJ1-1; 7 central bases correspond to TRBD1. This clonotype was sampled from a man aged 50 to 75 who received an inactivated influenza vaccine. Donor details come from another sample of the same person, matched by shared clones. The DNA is TGTGCCAGCAGCTTGAACAGGGGCAGAACTGAAGCTTTCTTT. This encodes CASSLNRGRTEAFF.